Presented here are 29 T cell receptor beta chains from one specimen sequenced in a study of shared clonotypes between healthy human individuals. Only CD45RO-negative cells positively selected for CCR7 counted as naive CD8 cells, so terminally differentiated effector memory CD45RA+ cells were excluded. The assay was immunoSEQ multiplex PCR, and TCRdb's table has in-frame clones only and misses some. In the table there are 550,000 to 750,000 clones, around 95% of which are singletons. The sequenced material came from naive CD8+ T cells sorted from blood. These receptors were taken from a woman in her 30s in good health.

As DNA, the CDR3 is TGCGCCAGCAGCCAAGATTTCTACAGAATGGACACTGAAGCTTTCTTT. Its translation: CASSQDFYRMDTEAFF. This chain uses TRBV4-1 with TRBJ1-1; unclear D gene. Germline V gives CDR1 MGHRA, CDR2 YSYEKL. V was pared by 0 bases and J by 3 bases, with 14 bases between. This CDR3 region has 16 residues.

The chain links TRBV19 to TRBJ2-7; 14 nucleotides match TRBD2. V shed 5 bases, J shed 5 bases, and the junction held 5 bases outside the gene matches. The CDR3 is 15 residues long. Germline CDR1 is LNHDA and CDR2 is SQIVND (reference sequence). The CDR3 region has the DNA TGTGCCAGTAGTGAGGGACTAGCGGGAGCCCACGAGCAGTACTTC. Translated: CASSEGLAGAHEQYF.

This clone was detected once. The chain links TRBV19 to TRBJ2-1, with 11 bases aligning to TRBD2. CDR1 and CDR2 from the germline V gene are LNHDA and SQIVND (reference sequence). The CDR3 is 15 residues long. Unmatched junction bases numbered 7, after V lost 8 bases and J lost 4 bases. CDR3: CASQLLAGGYNEQFF. For the CDR3, the DNA is TGTGCCAGTCAGCTTCTAGCGGGAGGTTACAATGAGCAGTTCTTC.

V gene TRBV4-1 combines with J gene TRBJ1-5; the D is unclear. The CDR3 runs to 14 residues. Germline CDR1 reads MGHRA; CDR2 reads YSYEKL. The V end lost 3 bases, the J end lost 3 bases, and 9 bases lay between the germline ends. CDR3 in DNA: TGCGCCAGCAGCCAGACGGACTACAATCAGCCCCAGCATTTT. Its protein is CASSQTDYNQPQHF.

The chain combines TRBV7-8 with TRBJ1-5; TRBD1 agrees at 10 bases. The V gene's germline CDR1 is SGHVS and CDR2 FQNEAQ. The CDR3 sequence is 15 residues long. Losses at the gene ends were 5 bases for V and 2 bases for J; bases not matched to a gene: 3. The CDR3 region has the DNA TGTGCCAGCAGCGCCGGGACAGGGGGCAATCAGCCCCAGCATTTT. This translates into CASSAGTGGNQPQHF. Complete variable domain (other parts from reference TRBV7-8 and TRBJ1-5): GAGVSQSPRYKVAKRGQDVALRCDPISGHVSLFWYQQALGQGPEFLTYFQNEAQLDKSGLPSDRFFAERPEGSVSTLKIQRTQQEDSAVYLCASSAGTGGNQPQHFGDGTRLSIL.

The chain links TRBV5-5 to TRBJ1-5, with 7 bases lining up with TRBD1. From germline, CDR1 is SGHKS and CDR2 YYEKEE (reference sequence). The V and J ends lost 4 bases and 5 bases, in that order; junction bases with no gene match: 6. CDR3 length equals 14 residues. CDR3 protein: CASSPGTEDQPQHF. Written as DNA, the CDR3 is TGTGCCAGCAGCCCAGGGACAGAGGATCAGCCCCAGCATTTT.

The chain has TRBV15 and TRBJ1-2; D perhaps matches TRBD1 (5 bases). The V gene lost 6 bases and the J gene lost 4 bases, with 15 bases spanning the gap. Germline CDR1 is LNHNV and CDR2 is YYDKDF (reference sequence). The CDR3 contains 14 residues. Written as DNA, the CDR3 is TGTGCCACCAGTCCAGGGACTTTTGGCTATGGCTACACCTTC. Its translation is CATSPGTFGYGYTF.

As regards this clone: The sample holds other DNA sequences that translate to the same CDR3. Written as DNA, the CDR3 is TGTGCCAGCAGCGTAGGAGGGGGCACCGGGGAGCTGTTTTTT. Translated: CASSVGGGTGELFF. This sequence joins TRBV9 and TRBJ2-2; D might be TRBD1 (6 bases). Germline V gene lookup returns CDR1 SGDLS and CDR2 YYNGEE. The CDR3 is 14 amino acids. V lost 0 bases and J lost 4, with 7 bases in between.

The chain couples TRBV15 to TRBJ1-5; possible D gene TRBD1, 6 bases. The CDR3 is made up of 13 amino acids. CDR1 and CDR2 from the germline V gene are LNHNV and YYDKDF (reference sequence). Trimming cost V 8 bases and J 2 bases, with 10 bases left between them. CDR3 bases: TGTGCCACCTGGGCAGGGGGCAATCAGCCCCAGCATTTT. It codes for CATWAGGNQPQHF.

The chain recombines TRBV5-8 with TRBJ2-1; 11 nucleotides match TRBD2. Germline lookup yields CDR1 SGHTS and CDR2 YDEGEE. After removal of 3 bases from V and 5 bases from J, the junction contained 16 bases not matched to a gene. The CDR3 extends over 19 amino acids. In DNA form, the CDR3 reads TGTGCCAGCAGCTGGAGTCAAACTAGCGGGAGTGGACTTCACAATGAGCAGTTCTTC. It is translated as CASSWSQTSGSGLHNEQFF.

The rearrangement joins TRBV5-8 to TRBJ1-4, with a possible D match to TRBD1 (5 bases). V was cut by 2 bases and J by 11 bases, with 22 bases left in between. The CDR3 spans 16 residues. CDR1 and CDR2 (germline): SGHTS, YDEGEE. The CDR3 spells CASSLLLQTNKGKLFF. CDR3 in DNA: TGTGCCAGCAGCTTATTGCTTCAAACAAATAAGGGGAAACTGTTTTTT.

To note about this clone: In the same sample, other DNA sequences code for this CDR3. The V gene is TRBV27, the J gene TRBJ1-1; D is unclear. This CDR3 comprises 13 residues. Germline V gene sequence: CDR1 MNHEY, CDR2 SMNVEV (reference sequence). The V end lost 5 bases, the J end lost 0 bases, and 7 bases lay between the germline ends. The CDR3 sequence: CASSLNMNTEAFF. Here the CDR3 DNA reads TGTGCCAGCAGTCTCAACATGAACACTGAAGCTTTCTTT.

The V gene is TRBV11-2, the J gene TRBJ2-3, with 7 bases lining up with TRBD1. The germline V gene encodes CDR1 SGHAT and CDR2 FQNNGV. This CDR3 spans 15 amino acids. J lost 4 bases, V lost 5 bases, and 9 bases had no gene match. CDR3 in DNA: TGTGCCAGCAGCCGACAGGGTAGATTGGCAGATACGCAGTATTTT. Its protein is CASSRQGRLADTQYF.

The chain uses TRBV5-1 and TRBJ2-3, with 13 bases fitting TRBD2. This CDR3 spans 19 amino acids. Germline assignment: CDR1 SGHRS and CDR2 YFSETQ. V shed 4 bases and J 2 bases; nucleotides not matched to a gene: 13. This CDR3 reads CASSLLGGTSGTYTDTQYF. Written as DNA, the CDR3 is TGCGCCAGCAGCCTCCTAGGGGGGACTAGCGGGACCTACACAGATACGCAGTATTTT.

This chain connects TRBV28 to TRBJ2-1; 7 bases are a match to TRBD2. Germline lookup yields CDR1 MDHEN and CDR2 SYDVKM. CDR3 length equals 16 residues. V shed 5 bases, J shed 0 bases, and the junction held 7 bases outside the gene matches. The CDR3 protein is CASSTLRESSYNEQFF. The CDR3 DNA reads TGTGCCAGCAGTACGCTGCGGGAGAGCTCCTACAATGAGCAGTTCTTC.

This clone was counted only a few times. The chain employs TRBV21-1 and TRBJ1-4. TRBV21-1 counts as a pseudogene. The CDR3 extends over 13 amino acids. CDR3 bases: TGTGCCAGCGAGGGTGAGGCCGGGGAAAAACTGTTTTTT. It encodes CASEGEAGEKLFF.

The genes are TRBV27 and TRBJ2-4; perhaps TRBD1 as D (5 bases). Germline V gives CDR1 MNHEY, CDR2 SMNVEV (reference sequence). V was pared by 6 bases and J by 7 bases, with 19 bases between. The CDR3 runs to 15 residues. This CDR3 reads CASSPITGAGNIQYF. The CDR3 DNA follows: TGTGCCAGCAGCCCAATTACAGGAGCCGGCAACATTCAGTACTTC.

The gene calls are TRBV1 and TRBJ2-5; the D call in the table, TRBD1, was not verified against the DNA. TRBJ2-7 explains the end of the DNA better; the J call may be wrong. TRBV1 is deemed a pseudogene. There are 19 residues in the CDR3. The CDR3 DNA reads as TGCACCAGCAGCCAAGATAGGACGCGCCCGGGGACAGGGGCCTACGAGCAGTACTTC. Translating gives CTSSQDRTRPGTGAYEQYF.

This clone was recorded only once. Other DNA sequences in this specimen translate into the identical CDR3. The chain uses TRBV7-9 and TRBJ2-1; D gene unclear. Trimming took off 0 bases at V and 5 bases at J, with 2 bases between the two ends. This CDR3 contains 12 residues. Germline CDR1 reads SEHNR; CDR2 reads FQNEAQ (reference sequence). The CDR3 here is CASSLAHNEQFF. DNA of the CDR3: TGTGCCAGCAGCTTAGCTCACAATGAGCAGTTCTTC.

The rearrangement joins TRBV28 to TRBJ2-6; D remains ambiguous. The V end lost 2 bases, the J end lost 1 base, and 9 bases lay between the germline ends. CDR1 MDHEN and CDR2 SYDVKM come from the germline V gene. This CDR3 is built from 16 residues. In nucleotides, the CDR3 is TGTGCCAGCAGTTTAAGGCACTTATCTGGGGCCAACGTCCTGACTTTC. It specifies CASSLRHLSGANVLTF.

This chain links TRBV7-3 with TRBJ2-2; maybe TRBD2 (5 bases). The CDR3 is made up of 16 amino acids. V lost 5 bases and J 5 bases, leaving 18 bases between the germline ends. Germline V lookup: CDR1 SGHTA, CDR2 FQGTGA. The CDR3 is CASSLLPTGSTGELFF. The DNA of the CDR3 is TGTGCCAGCAGCCTACTACCGACGGGGTCAACCGGGGAGCTGTTTTTT.

The chain employs TRBV28 and TRBJ1-2; D not certain. Germline CDR1 and CDR2: MDHEN and SYDVKM. Trimming cost V 3 bases and J 3 bases, with 14 bases left between them. The CDR3 is 15 amino acids. CDR3 in amino acids: CASSFGEGSDYGYTF. The CDR3 DNA is TGTGCCAGCAGTTTCGGGGAGGGATCGGACTATGGCTACACCTTC.

The gene calls are TRBV5-1 and TRBJ2-1, with 7 bases aligning to TRBD2. Germline V lookup: CDR1 SGHRS, CDR2 YFSETQ. CDR3 length equals 18 residues. V was clipped by 0 bases and J by 1 base; unmatched bases: 10. CDR3 loop: CASSLDWVAGQSYNEQFF. In DNA, the CDR3 is TGCGCCAGCAGCTTGGACTGGGTAGCGGGCCAATCCTACAATGAGCAGTTCTTC.

The chain joins TRBV7-2 to TRBJ2-1; a possible D gene is TRBD1 (5 bases). V was clipped by 7 bases and J by 0 bases, with 10 bases between them. The CDR3 sequence is 14 residues long. Looked up from germline, CDR1 is SGHTA and CDR2 is FQGNSA. CDR3 amino acids: CASNVDSSYNEQFF. The CDR3 DNA reads TGTGCCAGCAACGTAGACAGCTCCTACAATGAGCAGTTCTTC. The full variable domain, rest sourced from reference TRBV7-2 and TRBJ2-1, is GAGVSQSPSNKVTEKGKDVELRCDPISGHTALYWYRQSLGQGLEFLIYFQGNSAPDKSGLPSDRFSAERTGGSVSTLTIQRTQQEDSAVYLCASNVDSSYNEQFFGPGTRLTVL.

This sequence joins TRBV5-6 and TRBJ2-5; D is ambiguous. Trimming took 0 bases from V and 1 from J, leaving 10 bases between them. The CDR3 spans 15 residues. Germline V gives CDR1 SGHDT, CDR2 YYEEEE. This CDR3 reads CASSLGSDVQETQYF. DNA for the CDR3: TGTGCCAGCAGCTTGGGGTCGGACGTCCAAGAGACCCAGTACTTC.

The chain carries TRBV7-9 and TRBJ2-5; either TRBD1 or TRBD2 may fit D (5 bases each). Trimming took off 6 bases at V and 2 bases at J, with 10 bases between the two ends. The CDR3 loop spans 13 amino acids. The germline V gene has CDR1 SEHNR and CDR2 FQNEAQ (reference sequence). The CDR3 loop is CASRGTEQETQYF. The CDR3 nucleotides read TGTGCCAGCAGGGGGACGGAACAAGAGACCCAGTACTTC.

Remarks on this clone: The sample carries other DNA sequences with the same CDR3. The chain's CDR3 is CASSSPGQGNYGYTF. The CDR3 nucleotides are TGTGCCAGCAGTTCTCCGGGACAGGGCAACTATGGCTACACCTTC. The chain employs TRBV28 and TRBJ1-2; 9 bases agree with TRBD1. Germline loops: CDR1 MDHEN, CDR2 SYDVKM. This CDR3 has 15 amino acids. The junction had 5 bases not matched to a gene; V was cut back by 4 bases and J by 2 bases.

The chain combines TRBV7-9 with TRBJ1-1; D not certain. This CDR3 is built from 14 residues. The germline gives CDR1 SEHNR, CDR2 FQNEAQ (reference sequence). The CDR3 is CAFSFPTWPDEAFF. CDR3 nucleotide sequence: TGTGCATTCTCTTTTCCCACTTGGCCAGATGAAGCTTTCTTT.

V and J are TRBV6-5 and TRBJ2-1; 11 nucleotides align to TRBD2. This CDR3 is built from 15 residues. CDR1 and CDR2 from the germline V gene are MNHEY and SVGAGI. Trimming took 4 bases from V and 7 from J; bases not matched to a gene: 6. CDR3 nucleotides: TGTGCCAGCAGTTCTCTAGCGGGAGGCCTGAATGAGCAGTTCTTC. As protein: CASSSLAGGLNEQFF.